This entry describes one T cell receptor beta chain. Its target is not known. This entry belongs to a study of cytomegalovirus exposure and HLA in healthy donors. About the research overall: In a later analysis, it was reported that the approximately 120 validation repertoires had been produced on the same platform as the 500 to 850 repertoires belonging to the first cohort. General study findings and limits: Rarity held for most TCR sequences, but there were some public TCRs that occurred in many donors. Altogether, some 170 TCR beta chains were recorded as cytomegalovirus-associated.

The method was immunoSEQ multiplex PCR; TCRdb's version includes in-frame clones alone and lacks a portion of them. Among 200,000 to 250,000 clones, over 80% were seen once, and the ten largest hold about 14%. The clonotype comes from a woman younger than 45 in good health and CMV-seropositive. What was sequenced was PBMCs.

DNA of the CDR3: TGCGCCAGCAGCTTCGCCACAGGGGACGAGACCCAGTACTTC. This sequence encodes CASSFATGDETQYF. The chain joins TRBV5-1 to TRBJ2-5, with 7 bases aligning to TRBD1. The CDR3 length is 14 residues. Germline values: CDR1 SGHRS, CDR2 YFSETQ. Unmatched junction bases numbered 6, after V lost 2 bases and J lost 5 bases.